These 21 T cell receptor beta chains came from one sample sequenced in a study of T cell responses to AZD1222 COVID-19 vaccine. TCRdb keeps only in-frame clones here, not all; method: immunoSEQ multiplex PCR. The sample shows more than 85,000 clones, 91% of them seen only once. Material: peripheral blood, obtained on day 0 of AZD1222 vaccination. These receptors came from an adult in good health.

CDR3 DNA sequence: TGCGCCAGCAGCTTGGATCGCGAGCAGTACTTC. It codes for CASSLDREQYF. This chain links TRBV5-1 with TRBJ2-7, with D uncertain. CDR1 and CDR2 from the germline V gene are SGHRS and YFSETQ. The CDR3 runs 11 residues. V lost 0 bases and J lost 6, with 4 bases in between. Based on the CDR3 plus reference TRBV5-1 and TRBJ2-7, the full variable domain is KAGVTQTPRYLIKTRGQQVTLSCSPISGHRSVSWYQQTPGQGLQFLFEYFSETQRNKGNFPGRFSGRQFSNSRSEMNVSTLELGDSALYLCASSLDREQYFGPGTRLTVT.

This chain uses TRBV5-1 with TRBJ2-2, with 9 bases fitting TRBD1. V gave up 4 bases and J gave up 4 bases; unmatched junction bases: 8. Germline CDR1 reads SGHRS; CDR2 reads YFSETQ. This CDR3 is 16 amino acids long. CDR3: CASSPSGTGLTGELFF. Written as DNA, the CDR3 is TGCGCCAGCAGCCCCTCCGGGACAGGGCTCACCGGGGAGCTGTTTTTT.

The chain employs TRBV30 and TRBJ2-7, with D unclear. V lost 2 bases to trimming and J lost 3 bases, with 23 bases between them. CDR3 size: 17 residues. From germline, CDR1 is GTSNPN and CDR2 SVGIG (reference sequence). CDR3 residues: CAWSITEGRPRSYEQYF. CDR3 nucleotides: TGTGCCTGGAGTATAACAGAAGGACGCCCCAGGAGCTACGAGCAGTACTTC.

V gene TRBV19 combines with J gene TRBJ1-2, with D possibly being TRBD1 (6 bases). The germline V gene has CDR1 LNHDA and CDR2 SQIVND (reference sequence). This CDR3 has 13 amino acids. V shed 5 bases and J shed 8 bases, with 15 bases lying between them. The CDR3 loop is CASSSRQRGGYTF. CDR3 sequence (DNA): TGTGCCAGTAGTTCGCGACAAAGGGGGGGCTACACCTTC.

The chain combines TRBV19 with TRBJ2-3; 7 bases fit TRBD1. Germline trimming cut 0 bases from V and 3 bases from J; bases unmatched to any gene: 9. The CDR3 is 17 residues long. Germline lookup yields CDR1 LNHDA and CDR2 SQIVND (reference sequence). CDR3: CASSIDRDRAWTDTQYF. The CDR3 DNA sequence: TGTGCCAGTAGTATAGATCGTGACAGGGCGTGGACAGATACGCAGTATTTT. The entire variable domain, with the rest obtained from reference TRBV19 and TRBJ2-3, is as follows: DGGITQSPKYLFRKEGQNVTLSCEQNLNHDAMYWYRQDPGQGLRLIYYSQIVNDFQKGDIAEGYSVSREKKESFPLTVTSAQKNPTAFYLCASSIDRDRAWTDTQYFGPGTRLTVL.

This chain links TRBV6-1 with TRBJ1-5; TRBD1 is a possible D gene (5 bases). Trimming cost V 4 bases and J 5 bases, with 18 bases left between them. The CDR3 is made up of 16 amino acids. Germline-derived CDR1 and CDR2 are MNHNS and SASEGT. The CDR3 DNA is TGTGCCAGCAGTGTGACCGGGGCGAGCCTTTATCAGCCCCAGCATTTT. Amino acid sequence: CASSVTGASLYQPQHF.

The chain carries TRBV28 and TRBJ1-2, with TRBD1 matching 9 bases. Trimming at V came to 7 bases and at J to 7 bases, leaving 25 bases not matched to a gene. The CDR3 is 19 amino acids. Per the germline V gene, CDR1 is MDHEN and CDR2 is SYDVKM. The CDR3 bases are TGTGCCAGCATGAAGGTATTTTACTCCGGGACAGGGAGATTTGTTGGCTACACCTTC. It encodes CASMKVFYSGTGRFVGYTF.

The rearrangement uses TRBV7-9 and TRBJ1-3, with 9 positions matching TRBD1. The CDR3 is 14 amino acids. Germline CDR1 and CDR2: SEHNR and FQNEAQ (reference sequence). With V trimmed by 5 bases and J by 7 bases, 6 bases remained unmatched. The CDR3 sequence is CASSADRGRNTIYF. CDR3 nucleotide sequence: TGTGCCAGCAGCGCCGACAGGGGGAGGAACACCATATATTTT.

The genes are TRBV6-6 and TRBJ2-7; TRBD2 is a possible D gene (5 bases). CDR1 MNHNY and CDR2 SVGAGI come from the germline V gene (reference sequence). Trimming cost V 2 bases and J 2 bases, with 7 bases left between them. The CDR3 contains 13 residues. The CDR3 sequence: CASSYRDTYEQYF. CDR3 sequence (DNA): TGTGCCAGCAGTTACCGGGATACCTACGAGCAGTACTTC.

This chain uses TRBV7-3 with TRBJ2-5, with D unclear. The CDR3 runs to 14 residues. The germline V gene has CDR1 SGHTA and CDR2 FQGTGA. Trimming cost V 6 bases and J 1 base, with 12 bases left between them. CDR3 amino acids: CASSTSHSQETQYF. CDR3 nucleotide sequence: TGTGCCAGCAGTACCAGCCACAGCCAAGAGACCCAGTACTTC.

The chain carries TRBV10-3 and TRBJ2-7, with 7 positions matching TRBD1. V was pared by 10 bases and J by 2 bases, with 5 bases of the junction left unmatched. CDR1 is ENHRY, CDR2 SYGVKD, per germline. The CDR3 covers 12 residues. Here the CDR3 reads CATGTEAYEQYF. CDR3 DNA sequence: TGTGCCACCGGGACAGAAGCCTACGAGCAGTACTTC.

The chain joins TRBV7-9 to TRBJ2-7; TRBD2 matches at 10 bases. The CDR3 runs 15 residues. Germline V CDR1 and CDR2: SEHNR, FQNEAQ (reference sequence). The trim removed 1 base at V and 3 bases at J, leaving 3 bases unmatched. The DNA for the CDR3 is TGTGCCAGCAGCTTAGAAACTAGCGGGAACTACGAGCAGTACTTC. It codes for CASSLETSGNYEQYF.

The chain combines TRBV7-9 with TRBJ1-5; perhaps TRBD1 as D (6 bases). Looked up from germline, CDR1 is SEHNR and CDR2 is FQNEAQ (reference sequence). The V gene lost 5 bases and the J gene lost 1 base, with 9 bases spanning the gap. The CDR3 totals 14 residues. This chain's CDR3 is CASSIQGSNQPQHF. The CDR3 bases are TGTGCCAGCAGCATTCAGGGGAGCAATCAGCCCCAGCATTTT.

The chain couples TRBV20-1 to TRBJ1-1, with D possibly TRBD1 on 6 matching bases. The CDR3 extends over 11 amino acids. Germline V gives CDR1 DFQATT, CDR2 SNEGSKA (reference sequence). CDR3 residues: CRGGAGTEAFF. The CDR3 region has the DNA TGCAGGGGGGGGGCTGGGACTGAAGCTTTCTTT.

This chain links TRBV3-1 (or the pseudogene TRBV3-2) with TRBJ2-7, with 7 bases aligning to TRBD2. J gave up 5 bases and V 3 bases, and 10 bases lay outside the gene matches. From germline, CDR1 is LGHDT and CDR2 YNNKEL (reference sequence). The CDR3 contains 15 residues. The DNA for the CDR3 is TGTGCCAGCAGCCAGTCGGCCGGGGGGTTGAACGAGCAGTACTTC. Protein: CASSQSAGGLNEQYF.

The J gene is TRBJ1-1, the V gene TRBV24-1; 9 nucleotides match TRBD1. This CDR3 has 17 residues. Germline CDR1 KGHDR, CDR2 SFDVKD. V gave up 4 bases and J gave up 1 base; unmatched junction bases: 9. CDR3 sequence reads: CATSDPTGGRGNTEAFF. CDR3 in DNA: TGTGCCACCAGTGACCCCACAGGGGGCCGGGGGAACACTGAAGCTTTCTTT.

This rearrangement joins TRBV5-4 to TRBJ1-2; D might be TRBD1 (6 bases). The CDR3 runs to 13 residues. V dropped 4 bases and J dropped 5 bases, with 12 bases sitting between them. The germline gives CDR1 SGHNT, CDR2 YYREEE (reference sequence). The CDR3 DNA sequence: TGTGCCAGCAGCCCCCCGGACAGATATGGCTACACCTTC. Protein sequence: CASSPPDRYGYTF.

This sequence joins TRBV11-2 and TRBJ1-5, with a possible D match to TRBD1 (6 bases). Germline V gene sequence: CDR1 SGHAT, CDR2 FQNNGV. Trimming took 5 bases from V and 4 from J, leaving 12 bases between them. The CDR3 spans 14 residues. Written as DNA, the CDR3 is TGTGCCAGCAGCCTGGGAGGGGGGAATCAGCCCCAGCATTTT. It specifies CASSLGGGNQPQHF.

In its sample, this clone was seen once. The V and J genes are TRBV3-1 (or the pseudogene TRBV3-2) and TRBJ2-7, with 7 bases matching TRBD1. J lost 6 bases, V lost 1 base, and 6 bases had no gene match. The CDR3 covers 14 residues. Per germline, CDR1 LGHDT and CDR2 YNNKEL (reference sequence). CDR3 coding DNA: TGTGCCAGCAGCCAAGGCAGGGGGTATTTCGAGCAGTACTTC. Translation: CASSQGRGYFEQYF.

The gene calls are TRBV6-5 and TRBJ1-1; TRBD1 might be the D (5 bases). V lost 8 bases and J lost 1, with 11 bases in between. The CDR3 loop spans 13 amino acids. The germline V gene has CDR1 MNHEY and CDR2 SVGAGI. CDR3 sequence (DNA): TGTGCCAGCGCCCGGGGGGGGAACACTGAAGCTTTCTTT. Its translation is CASARGGNTEAFF.

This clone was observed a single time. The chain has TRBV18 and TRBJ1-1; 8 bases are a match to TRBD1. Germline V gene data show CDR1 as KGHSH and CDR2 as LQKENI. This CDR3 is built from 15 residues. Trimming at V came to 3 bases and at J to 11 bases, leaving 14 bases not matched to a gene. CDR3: CASSPSTGTGGSAFF. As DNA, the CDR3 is TGTGCCAGCTCACCCTCGACAGGGACAGGAGGGTCCGCTTTCTTT.